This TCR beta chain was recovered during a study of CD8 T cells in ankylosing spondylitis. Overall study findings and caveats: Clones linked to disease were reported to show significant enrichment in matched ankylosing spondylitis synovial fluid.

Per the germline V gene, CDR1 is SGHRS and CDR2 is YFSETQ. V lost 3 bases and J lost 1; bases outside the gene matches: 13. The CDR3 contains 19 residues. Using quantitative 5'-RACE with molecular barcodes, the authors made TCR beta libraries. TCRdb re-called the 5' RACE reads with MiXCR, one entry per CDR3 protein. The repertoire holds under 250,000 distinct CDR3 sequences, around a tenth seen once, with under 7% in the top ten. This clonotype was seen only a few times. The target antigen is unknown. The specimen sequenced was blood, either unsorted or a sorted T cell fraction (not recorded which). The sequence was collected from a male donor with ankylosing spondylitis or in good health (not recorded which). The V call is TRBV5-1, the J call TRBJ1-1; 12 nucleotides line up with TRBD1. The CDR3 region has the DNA TGCGCCAGCAGCTCAGGAACTGGGACAGGGGGCGGCAAGAACACTGAAGCTTTCTTT. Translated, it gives CASSSGTGTGGGKNTEAFF. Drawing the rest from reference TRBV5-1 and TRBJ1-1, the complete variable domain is KAGVTQTPRYLIKTRGQQVTLSCSPISGHRSVSWYQQTPGQGLQFLFEYFSETQRNKGNFPGRFSGRQFSNSRSEMNVSTLELGDSALYLCASSSGTGTGGGKNTEAFFGQGTRLTVV.